These 18 T cell receptor beta chains originate from one sample sequenced in a study of cytomegalovirus exposure and HLA in healthy donors. PCR primers comprised 60 Vbeta and 13 Jbeta primers. Some clones are missing from TCRdb's copy, which holds only in-frame ones; the method was immunoSEQ multiplex PCR. The repertoire includes some 150,000 clones, under 80% of them detected once, and roughly 4.2% sits in the top ten. The sample taken for sequencing was PBMCs. Every receptor here comes from a man aged 40-49 years in good health and CMV-seronegative.

This rearrangement joins TRBV30 to TRBJ2-3; weak D call: TRBD2 (5 bases). The CDR3 is made up of 15 amino acids. The V and J ends lost 4 bases and 4 bases respectively, with 18 bases between them. CDR1 is GTSNPN, CDR2 SVGIG, per germline (reference sequence). CDR3 coding DNA: TGTGCCTGGATCGAGGCCGCGGAGGTCCCAGATACGCAGTATTTT. Protein: CAWIEAAEVPDTQYF. The complete variable domain, with remaining parts taken from reference TRBV30 and TRBJ2-3, reads SQTIHQWPATLVQPVGSPLSLECTVEGTSNPNLYWYRQAAGRGLQLLFYSVGIGQISSEVPQNLSASRPQDRQFILSSKKLLLSDSGFYLCAWIEAAEVPDTQYFGPGTRLTVL.

The CDR3 loop reads CASSQQEGVYEQYF. CDR3 coding DNA: TGTGCCAGCAGCCAACAAGAGGGGGTCTACGAGCAGTACTTC. This chain uses TRBV7-2 with TRBJ2-7, with a possible D match to TRBD1 (6 bases). The CDR3 is 14 residues long. CDR1 is SGHTA, CDR2 FQGNSA, per germline. The germline V and J ends were trimmed by 5 bases and 3 bases, with 14 bases remaining between them.

The chain uses TRBV6-4 and TRBJ1-6; a weak D match, TRBD1 (6 bases). CDR3 length: 14 residues. Deletions cut 7 bases from V and 7 bases from J, with 14 bases between. Germline values: CDR1 MRHNA, CDR2 SNTAGT. The CDR3 sequence: CASKESQGNSPLHF. CDR3 DNA sequence: TGTGCCAGCAAAGAATCACAGGGAAATTCACCCCTCCACTTT.

The chain employs TRBV6-1 and TRBJ1-6; D is ambiguous. Per the germline V gene, CDR1 is MNHNS and CDR2 is SASEGT. The CDR3 totals 13 residues. The ends were cut back, 6 bases at V and 16 bases at J, with 19 bases in the middle. CDR3 bases: TGTGCCAGCAGGCAACGGGAGGAGCGGTCACTCCACTTT. Residues: CASRQREERSLHF.

The rearrangement joins TRBV27 to TRBJ2-5; perhaps TRBD2 as D (6 bases). The end of the DNA fits TRBJ2-7 better, so the J call may be wrong. There are 15 residues in the CDR3. Germline V gene lookup returns CDR1 MNHEY and CDR2 SMNVEV (reference sequence). The CDR3 DNA is TGTGCCAGCAGTTTATTTGGAGGGATTTCCTACGAGCAGTACTTC. It encodes CASSLFGGISYEQYF.

The chain carries TRBV27 and TRBJ1-2, with a possible D match to TRBD1 (5 bases). Trimming stripped 6 bases from V and 7 bases from J, with 18 bases between. This CDR3 spans 14 amino acids. The V gene's germline CDR1 is MNHEY and CDR2 SMNVEV (reference sequence). CDR3 in amino acids: CASRLGAGHAGYTF. The CDR3 coding sequence is TGTGCCAGCAGGTTAGGGGCAGGGCATGCTGGCTACACCTTC.

This clone appeared once. Here the CDR3 reads CASSLAGGATEAFF. Here the CDR3 DNA reads TGTGCCAGCAGCTTAGCGGGAGGGGCCACTGAAGCTTTCTTT. The rearrangement uses TRBV7-9 and TRBJ1-1; possible D gene TRBD1, 5 bases. V was pared by 0 bases and J by 4 bases, with 9 bases between. Per the germline V gene, CDR1 is SEHNR and CDR2 is FQNEAQ (reference sequence). The CDR3 covers 14 residues.

The chain combines TRBV5-1 with TRBJ2-5; 8 nucleotides line up with TRBD1. The J call may not be correct, given that the DNA end is closer to TRBJ2-7. The germline V gene encodes CDR1 SGHRS and CDR2 YFSETQ. The CDR3 loop spans 15 amino acids. CDR3 bases: TGCGCCAGCAGCCCCCCGGGGACAGGCGCCTACGAGCAGTACTTC. This translates into CASSPPGTGAYEQYF.

The rearrangement links TRBV6-5 to TRBJ1-5, with D possibly TRBD1 on 5 matching bases. The CDR3 runs to 15 residues. Germline lookup yields CDR1 MNHEY and CDR2 SVGAGI. V was trimmed by 0 bases and J by 4 bases, leaving 10 bases between them. The CDR3 DNA follows: TGTGCCAGCAGTTACTCCGGAGGGGCAAATCAGCCCCAGCATTTT. It is translated as CASSYSGGANQPQHF.

V usage is TRBV11-3 and J usage is TRBJ2-7; D is undetermined. The germline V gene encodes CDR1 SGHNT and CDR2 YENEEA. Trimming cost V 7 bases and J 3 bases, with 10 bases left between them. CDR3 length: 12 residues. The chain's CDR3 is CASTPEIYEQYF. CDR3 DNA: TGTGCCAGCACCCCCGAGATCTACGAGCAGTACTTC.

The chain employs TRBV27 and TRBJ2-3, with 10 bases matching TRBD2. The CDR3 contains 16 residues. V shed 6 bases, J shed 5 bases, and the junction held 11 bases outside the gene matches. CDR1 and CDR2 from the germline V gene are MNHEY and SMNVEV (reference sequence). The CDR3 loop is CASRIIGASGGDTQYF. The CDR3 DNA is TGTGCCAGCAGGATAATTGGGGCTAGCGGGGGAGATACGCAGTATTTT.

The gene calls are TRBV10-2 and TRBJ1-1, with 10 nucleotides matching TRBD1. The V gene end was trimmed by 8 bases and the J gene end by 5 bases; junction bases not matched to a gene: 11. Germline V gene data show CDR1 as WSHSY and CDR2 as SAAADI. The CDR3 runs 15 residues. The CDR3 sequence is CASYRQGARGTEAFF. DNA for the CDR3: TGCGCCAGCTATAGACAGGGGGCGCGAGGAACTGAAGCTTTCTTT.

V and J are TRBV7-8 and TRBJ1-3, with D possibly TRBD1 on 5 matching bases. V was shortened by 5 bases and J by 4 bases, with 12 bases between the two germline ends. The CDR3 extends over 14 amino acids. Germline V gene data show CDR1 as SGHVS and CDR2 as FQNEAQ. The CDR3 sequence: CASSVQGFGNTIYF. Written as DNA, the CDR3 is TGTGCCAGCAGCGTCCAGGGTTTCGGAAACACCATATATTTT.

V usage is TRBV6-1 and J usage is TRBJ2-7; D possibly corresponds to TRBD2 (5 bases). The CDR3 has 13 residues. Germline-derived CDR1 and CDR2 are MNHNS and SASEGT. Deletions cut 10 bases from V and 2 bases from J, with 15 bases between. The CDR3 here is CATVLGGPYEQYF. CDR3 in DNA: TGTGCCACTGTCTTGGGCGGGCCCTACGAGCAGTACTTC.

This chain links TRBV4-3 with TRBJ2-2, with TRBD1 matching over 8 bases. Germline CDR1 and CDR2: LGHNA and YSLEER. CDR3 size: 15 residues. The J segment lost 8 bases and the V segment lost 1 base, leaving 6 bases of the junction unmatched. In nucleotides, the CDR3 is TGCGCCAGCAGCCAAGCCGGACAGGGAAGAGGGGAGCTGTTTTTT. Translated, it gives CASSQAGQGRGELFF.

This clone has just one count. This chain links TRBV6-5 with TRBJ2-7; 12 bases are a match to TRBD2. CDR1 and CDR2 from the germline V gene are MNHEY and SVGAGI. The CDR3 consists of 15 residues. J was trimmed by 4 bases and V by 1 base; bases with no gene match: 2. The CDR3 reads CASSYYTSGGYEQYF. CDR3 DNA: TGTGCCAGCAGTTACTATACTAGCGGGGGGTACGAGCAGTACTTC.

This chain's CDR3 is CASTSGAGDYEQYF. CDR3 coding DNA: TGTGCCAGCACCTCCGGGGCAGGGGACTACGAGCAGTACTTC. The chain uses TRBV2 and TRBJ2-7; D is possibly TRBD1 (6 bases). V lost 7 bases and J 3 bases, leaving 16 bases between the germline ends. CDR3 length equals 14 residues. CDR1 and CDR2 (germline): SNHLY, FYNNEI.

The chain uses TRBV2 and TRBJ1-2; 9 bases fit TRBD1. V trimming: 7 bases; J trimming: 6 bases; junction bases outside the gene matches: 9. The CDR3 spans 14 residues. CDR1 SNHLY and CDR2 FYNNEI come from the germline V gene. The CDR3 nucleotides are TGTGCCAGCACCCTGACAGGGGGGGCGGATGGCTACACCTTC. Protein product: CASTLTGGADGYTF.